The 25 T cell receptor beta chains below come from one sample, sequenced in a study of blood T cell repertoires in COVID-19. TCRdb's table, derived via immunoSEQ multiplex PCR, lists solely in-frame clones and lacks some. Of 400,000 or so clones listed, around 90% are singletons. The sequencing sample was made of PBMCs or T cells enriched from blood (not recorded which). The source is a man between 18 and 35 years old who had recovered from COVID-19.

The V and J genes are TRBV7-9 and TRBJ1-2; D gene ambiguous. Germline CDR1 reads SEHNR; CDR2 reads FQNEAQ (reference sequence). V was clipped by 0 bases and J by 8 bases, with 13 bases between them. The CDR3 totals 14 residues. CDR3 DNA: TGTGCCAGCAGCTTAGCGGTGGGTTCGGGGGGCTACACCTTC. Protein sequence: CASSLAVGSGGYTF.

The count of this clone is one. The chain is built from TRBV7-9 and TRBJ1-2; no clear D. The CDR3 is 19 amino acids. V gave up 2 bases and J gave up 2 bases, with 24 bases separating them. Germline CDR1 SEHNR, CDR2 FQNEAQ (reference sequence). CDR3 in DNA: TGTGCCAGCAGCTTATCGGCCCTCCCCTCCGGCGGTTCCAACTATGGCTACACCTTC. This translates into CASSLSALPSGGSNYGYTF.

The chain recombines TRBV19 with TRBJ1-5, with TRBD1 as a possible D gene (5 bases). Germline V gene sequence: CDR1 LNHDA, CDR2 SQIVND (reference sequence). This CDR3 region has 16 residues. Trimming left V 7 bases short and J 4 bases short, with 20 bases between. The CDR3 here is CASKGWGDPENQPQHF. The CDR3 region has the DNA TGTGCCAGTAAAGGTTGGGGGGATCCCGAAAATCAGCCCCAGCATTTT. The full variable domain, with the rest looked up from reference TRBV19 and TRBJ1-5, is DGGITQSPKYLFRKEGQNVTLSCEQNLNHDAMYWYRQDPGQGLRLIYYSQIVNDFQKGDIAEGYSVSREKKESFPLTVTSAQKNPTAFYLCASKGWGDPENQPQHFGDGTRLSIL.

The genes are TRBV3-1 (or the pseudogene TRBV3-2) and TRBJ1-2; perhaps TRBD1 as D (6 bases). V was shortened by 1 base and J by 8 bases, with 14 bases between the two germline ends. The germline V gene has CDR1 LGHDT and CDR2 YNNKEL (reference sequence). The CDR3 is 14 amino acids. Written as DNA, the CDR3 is TGTGCCAGCAGCCAAGGGGCCAGGGGTGGGGGCTACACCTTC. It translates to CASSQGARGGGYTF.

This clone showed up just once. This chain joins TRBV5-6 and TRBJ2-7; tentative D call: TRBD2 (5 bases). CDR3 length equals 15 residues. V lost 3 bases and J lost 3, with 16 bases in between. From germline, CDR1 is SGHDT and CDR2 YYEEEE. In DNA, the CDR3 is TGTGCCAGCAGCTACGGGGTGGTACGGATCTACGAGCAGTACTTC. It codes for CASSYGVVRIYEQYF.

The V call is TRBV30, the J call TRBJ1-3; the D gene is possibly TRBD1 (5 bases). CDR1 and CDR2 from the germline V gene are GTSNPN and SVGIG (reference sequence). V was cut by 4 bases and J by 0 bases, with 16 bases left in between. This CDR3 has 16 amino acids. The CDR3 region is CAWIQWGPTSGNTIYF. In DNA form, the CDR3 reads TGTGCCTGGATCCAATGGGGCCCAACCTCTGGAAACACCATATATTTT.

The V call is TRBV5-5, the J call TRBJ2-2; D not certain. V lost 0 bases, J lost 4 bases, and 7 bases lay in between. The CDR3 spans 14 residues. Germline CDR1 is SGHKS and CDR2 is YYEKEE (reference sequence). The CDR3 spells CASSLAVSTGELFF. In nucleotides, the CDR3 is TGTGCCAGCAGCTTGGCCGTGAGCACCGGGGAGCTGTTTTTT. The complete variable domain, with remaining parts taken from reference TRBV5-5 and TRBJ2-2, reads DAGVTQSPTHLIKTRGQQVTLRCSPISGHKSVSWYQQVLGQGPQFIFQYYEKEERGRGNFPDRFSARQFPNYSSELNVNALLLGDSALYLCASSLAVSTGELFFGEGSRLTVL.

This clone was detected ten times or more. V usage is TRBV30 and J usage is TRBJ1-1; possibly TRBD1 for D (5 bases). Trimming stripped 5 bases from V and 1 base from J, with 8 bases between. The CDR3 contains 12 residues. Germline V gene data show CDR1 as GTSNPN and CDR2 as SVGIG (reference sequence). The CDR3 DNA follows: TGTGCCTGGGGGGACTGGAACACTGAAGCTTTCTTT. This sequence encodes CAWGDWNTEAFF.

DNA for the CDR3: TGTGCCAGCAGCTCTGGACAGGGCCCAACCTACGAGCAGTACTTC. Protein sequence: CASSSGQGPTYEQYF. The rearrangement uses TRBV5-5 and TRBJ2-7, with TRBD1 identical over 8 bases. Per germline, CDR1 SGHKS and CDR2 YYEKEE (reference sequence). The CDR3 contains 15 residues. Trimming cost V 3 bases and J 2 bases; bases outside gene matches: 7.

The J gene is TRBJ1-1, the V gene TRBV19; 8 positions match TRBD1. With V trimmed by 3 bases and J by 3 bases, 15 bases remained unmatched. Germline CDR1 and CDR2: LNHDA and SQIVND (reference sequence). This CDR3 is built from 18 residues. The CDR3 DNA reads TGTGCCAGTAGTATGGTCGGACAGGGTCCAGGAAGTTACACTGAAGCTTTCTTT. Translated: CASSMVGQGPGSYTEAFF.

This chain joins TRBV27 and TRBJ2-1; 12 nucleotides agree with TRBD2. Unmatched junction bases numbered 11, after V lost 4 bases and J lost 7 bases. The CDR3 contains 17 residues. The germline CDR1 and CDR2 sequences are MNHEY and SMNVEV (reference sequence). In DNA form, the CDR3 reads TGTGCCAGCAGTTACAAAGGACTAGCGGGGCACCCGAATGAGCAGTTCTTC. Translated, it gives CASSYKGLAGHPNEQFF.

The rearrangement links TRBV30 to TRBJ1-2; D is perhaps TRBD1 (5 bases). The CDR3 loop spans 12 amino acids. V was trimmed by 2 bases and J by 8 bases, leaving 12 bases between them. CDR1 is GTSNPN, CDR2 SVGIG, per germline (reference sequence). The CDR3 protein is CAWSYQGGGYTF. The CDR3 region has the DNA TGTGCCTGGAGTTACCAGGGTGGAGGCTACACCTTC. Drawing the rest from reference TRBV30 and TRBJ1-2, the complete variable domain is SQTIHQWPATLVQPVGSPLSLECTVEGTSNPNLYWYRQAAGRGLQLLFYSVGIGQISSEVPQNLSASRPQDRQFILSSKKLLLSDSGFYLCAWSYQGGGYTFGSGTRLTVV.

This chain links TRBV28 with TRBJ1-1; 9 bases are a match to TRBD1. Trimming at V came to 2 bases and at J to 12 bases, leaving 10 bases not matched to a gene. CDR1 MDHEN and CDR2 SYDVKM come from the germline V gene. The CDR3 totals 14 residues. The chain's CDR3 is CASSLTGGAKRTFF. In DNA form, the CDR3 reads TGTGCCAGCAGTTTAACAGGGGGCGCGAAGAGAACTTTCTTT.

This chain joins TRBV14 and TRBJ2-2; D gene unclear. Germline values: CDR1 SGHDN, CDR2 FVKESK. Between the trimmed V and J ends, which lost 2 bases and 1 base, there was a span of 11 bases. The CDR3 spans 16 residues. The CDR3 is CASSQRRVKNTGELFF. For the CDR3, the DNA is TGTGCCAGCAGCCAACGACGGGTAAAGAACACCGGGGAGCTGTTTTTT.

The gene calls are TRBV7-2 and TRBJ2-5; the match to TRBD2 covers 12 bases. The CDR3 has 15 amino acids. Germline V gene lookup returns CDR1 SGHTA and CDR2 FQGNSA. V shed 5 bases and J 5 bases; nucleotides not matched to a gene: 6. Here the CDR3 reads CASSQRTSGTETQYF. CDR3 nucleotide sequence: TGTGCCAGCAGCCAAAGGACTAGCGGGACGGAGACCCAGTACTTC.

CDR3 bases: TGTGCCAGCAGCCAAGATCGATCAGGGGCCTTCTCCCGCACTGAAGCTTTCTTT. It codes for CASSQDRSGAFSRTEAFF. The genes are TRBV3-1 (or the pseudogene TRBV3-2) and TRBJ1-1, with D perhaps matching TRBD1 (6 bases). CDR1 is LGHDT, CDR2 YNNKEL, per germline (reference sequence). The CDR3 covers 18 residues. The V and J ends lost 0 bases and 4 bases respectively, with 21 bases between them.

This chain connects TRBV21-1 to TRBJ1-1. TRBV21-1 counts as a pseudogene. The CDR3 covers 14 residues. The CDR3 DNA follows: TGTGCCAGCAGCAAAATGGCGGGGAACACTGAAGCTTTCTTT. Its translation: CASSKMAGNTEAFF.

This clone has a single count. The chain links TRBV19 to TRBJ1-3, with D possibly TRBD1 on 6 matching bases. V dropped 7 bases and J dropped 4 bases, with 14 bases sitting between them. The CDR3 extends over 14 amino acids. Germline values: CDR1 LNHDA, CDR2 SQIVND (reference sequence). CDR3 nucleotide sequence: TGTGCCAGTACCGTGGGGGCGCCGGGAAACACCATATATTTT. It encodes CASTVGAPGNTIYF.

The CDR3 region is CATSRERGGYTF. DNA for the CDR3: TGTGCCACCAGCAGAGAGAGGGGGGGCTACACCTTC. The V call is TRBV15, the J call TRBJ1-2; TRBD1 is a possible D gene (6 bases). There are 12 residues in the CDR3. Germline V gives CDR1 LNHNV, CDR2 YYDKDF (reference sequence). V lost 0 bases and J lost 8, with 7 bases in between.

In DNA, the CDR3 is TGTGCCAGCAGTGAATCGGGGGGGGGCCCAGATACGCAGTATTTT. Protein sequence: CASSESGGGPDTQYF. V usage is TRBV6-1 and J usage is TRBJ2-3; 8 bases are shared with TRBD2. Germline V gene lookup returns CDR1 MNHNS and CDR2 SASEGT. J lost 4 bases, V lost 2 bases, and 5 bases had no gene match. CDR3 length equals 15 residues.

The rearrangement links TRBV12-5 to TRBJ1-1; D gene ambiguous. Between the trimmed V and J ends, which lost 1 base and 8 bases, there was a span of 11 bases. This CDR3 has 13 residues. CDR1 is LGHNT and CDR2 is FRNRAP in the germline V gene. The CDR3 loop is CASGLDLIREAFF. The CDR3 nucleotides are TGTGCTAGTGGTTTGGATTTGATCAGAGAAGCTTTCTTT.

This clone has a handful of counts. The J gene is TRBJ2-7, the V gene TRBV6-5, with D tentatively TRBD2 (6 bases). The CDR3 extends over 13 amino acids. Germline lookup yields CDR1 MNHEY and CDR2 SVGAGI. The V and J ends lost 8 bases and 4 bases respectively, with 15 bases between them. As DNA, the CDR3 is TGTGCCAGCCGGGACTTTAGTGGGTACGAGCAGTACTTC. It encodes CASRDFSGYEQYF.

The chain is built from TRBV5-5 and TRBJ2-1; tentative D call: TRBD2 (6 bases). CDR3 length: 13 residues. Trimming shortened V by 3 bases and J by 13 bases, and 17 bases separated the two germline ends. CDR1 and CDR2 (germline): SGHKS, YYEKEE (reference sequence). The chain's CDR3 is CASSSSLALPQFF. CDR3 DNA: TGTGCCAGCAGCTCCTCTCTAGCGCTACCCCAGTTCTTC.

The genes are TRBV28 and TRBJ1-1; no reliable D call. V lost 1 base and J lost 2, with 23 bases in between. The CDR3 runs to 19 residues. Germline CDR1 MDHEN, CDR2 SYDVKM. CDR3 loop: CASSLLAANGKRGNTEAFF. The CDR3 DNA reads TGTGCCAGCAGTTTATTGGCAGCAAACGGGAAGAGAGGAAACACTGAAGCTTTCTTT.

In nucleotides, the CDR3 is TGTGCCAGCAGCTTCACAGGGAGGGATTGGTATGGCTACACCTTC. This translates into CASSFTGRDWYGYTF. This chain uses TRBV11-3 with TRBJ1-2; TRBD1 might be the D (6 bases). There are 15 residues in the CDR3. The germline CDR1 and CDR2 sequences are SGHNT and YENEEA. V lost 3 bases and J lost 5, with 16 bases in between.